This T cell receptor (beta chain) was retrieved from a study of T-cell reconstitution after alpha-beta-depleted transplantation in children listed by TCRdb under 2016. In the study overall: Using TCR repertoire profiling, the study quantitatively followed how T-cell immune reconstitution unfolded in children after TCRalphabeta/CD19-depleted allogeneic hematopoietic cell transplantation.

A remark on this clonotype: Its target antigen remains unknown. No much larger clone exists at a distance of one base, and base qualities are not known.

The library was made by PCR. Sequencing relied on an Illumina HiSeq 2500. TCR libraries were prepared with molecular barcoding, using unique molecular identifiers to normalize TCRbeta repertoire quantification. TCRdb reworked the public reads: Q25 trimming with fastp, MiXCR clone assembly, productive beta chains retained. Here each entry gathers all rows of one CDR3 protein and keeps the most common genes and DNA. This sample has about 640,000 distinct CDR3 sequences in its table, and 16% of those were observed once. 1.1% of the sample is in the top ten clones. V and J are truncated by 6 bases and 4 bases respectively, leaving an intervening sequence of 13 bases. CDR1 is given as GTSNPN and CDR2 as SVGIG, both from the germline V gene (reference sequence). The CDR3 spans 12 residues, from the cysteine through the phenylalanine. The sequence is cut down to CDR3 DNA, 36 bases in frame from base 1.

The V and J segments used are TRBV30 and TRBJ2-7; the D gene is possibly TRBD2, with 6 bases matching. The clonotype comes from a human donor who donated a stem cell graft to a child with acute myeloid leukemia. The material sequenced was PBMCs from the stem cell graft donor, taken from the stem cell graft. The DNA sequence is given as TGTGCCTGCTCGAAAGGGAGGTACGAGCAGTACTTC. Translated, it reads CACSKGRYEQYF.